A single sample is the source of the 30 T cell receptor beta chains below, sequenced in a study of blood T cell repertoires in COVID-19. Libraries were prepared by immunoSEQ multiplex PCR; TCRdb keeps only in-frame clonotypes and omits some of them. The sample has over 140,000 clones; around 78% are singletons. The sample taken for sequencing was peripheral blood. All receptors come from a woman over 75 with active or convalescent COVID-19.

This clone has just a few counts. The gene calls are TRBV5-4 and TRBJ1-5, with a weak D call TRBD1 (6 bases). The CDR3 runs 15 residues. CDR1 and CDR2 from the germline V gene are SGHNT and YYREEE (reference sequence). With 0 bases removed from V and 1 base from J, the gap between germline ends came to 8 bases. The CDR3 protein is CASSLGGQSNQPQHF. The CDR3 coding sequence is TGTGCCAGCAGCTTGGGAGGACAGAGCAATCAGCCCCAGCATTTT. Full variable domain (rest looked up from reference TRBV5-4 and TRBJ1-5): ETGVTQSPTHLIKTRGQQVTLRCSSQSGHNTVSWYQQALGQGPQFIFQYYREEENGRGNFPPRFSGLQFPNYSSELNVNALELDDSALYLCASSLGGQSNQPQHFGDGTRLSIL.

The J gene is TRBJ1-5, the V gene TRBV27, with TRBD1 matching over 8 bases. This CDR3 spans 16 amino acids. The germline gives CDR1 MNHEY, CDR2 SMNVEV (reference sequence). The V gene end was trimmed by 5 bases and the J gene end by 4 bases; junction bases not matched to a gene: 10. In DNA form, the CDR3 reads TGTGCCAGCAGTCCATACCTTGACAGGGGAAATCAGCCCCAGCATTTT. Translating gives CASSPYLDRGNQPQHF.

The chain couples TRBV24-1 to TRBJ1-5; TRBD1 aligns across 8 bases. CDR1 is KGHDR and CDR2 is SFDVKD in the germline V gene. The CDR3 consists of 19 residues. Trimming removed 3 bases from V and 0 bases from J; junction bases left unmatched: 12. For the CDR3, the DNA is TGTGCCACCAGTGATACGGCCGGGACAGGTTTGTATAGCAATCAGCCCCAGCATTTT. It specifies CATSDTAGTGLYSNQPQHF.

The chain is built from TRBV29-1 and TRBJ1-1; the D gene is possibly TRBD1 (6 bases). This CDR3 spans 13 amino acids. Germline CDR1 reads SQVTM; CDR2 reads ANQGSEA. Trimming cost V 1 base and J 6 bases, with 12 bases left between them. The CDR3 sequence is CSVEAKQGPEAFF. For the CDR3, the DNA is TGCAGCGTTGAAGCCAAACAGGGCCCTGAAGCTTTCTTT. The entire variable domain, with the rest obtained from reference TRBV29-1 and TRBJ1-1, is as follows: SAVISQKPSRDICQRGTSLTIQCQVDSQVTMMFWYRQQPGQSLTLIATANQGSEATYESGFVIDKFPISRPNLTFSTLTVSNMSPEDSSIYLCSVEAKQGPEAFFGQGTRLTVV.

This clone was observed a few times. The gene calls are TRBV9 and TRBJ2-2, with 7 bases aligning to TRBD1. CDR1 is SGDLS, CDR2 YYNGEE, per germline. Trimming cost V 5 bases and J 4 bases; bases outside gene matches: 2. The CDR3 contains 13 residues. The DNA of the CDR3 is TGTGCCAGCAGACAGGGGTCCACCGGGGAGCTGTTTTTT. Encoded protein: CASRQGSTGELFF. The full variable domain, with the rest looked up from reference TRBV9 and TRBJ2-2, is DSGVTQTPKHLITATGQRVTLRCSPRSGDLSVYWYQQSLDQGLQFLIQYYNGEERAKGNILERFSAQQFPDLHSELNLSSLELGDSALYFCASRQGSTGELFFGEGSRLTVL.

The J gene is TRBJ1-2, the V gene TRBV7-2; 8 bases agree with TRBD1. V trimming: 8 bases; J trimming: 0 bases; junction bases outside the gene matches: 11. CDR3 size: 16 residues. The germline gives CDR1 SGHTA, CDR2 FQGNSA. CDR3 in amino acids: CASGPRTGSTNYGYTF. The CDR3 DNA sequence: TGTGCCAGCGGCCCGCGGACAGGGAGTACTAACTATGGCTACACCTTC.

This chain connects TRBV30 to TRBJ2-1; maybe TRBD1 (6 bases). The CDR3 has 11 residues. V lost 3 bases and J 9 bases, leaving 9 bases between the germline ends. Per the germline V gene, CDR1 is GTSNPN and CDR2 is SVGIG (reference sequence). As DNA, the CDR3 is TGTGCCTGGAGAACAGGGTTTGAGCAGTTCTTC. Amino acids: CAWRTGFEQFF.

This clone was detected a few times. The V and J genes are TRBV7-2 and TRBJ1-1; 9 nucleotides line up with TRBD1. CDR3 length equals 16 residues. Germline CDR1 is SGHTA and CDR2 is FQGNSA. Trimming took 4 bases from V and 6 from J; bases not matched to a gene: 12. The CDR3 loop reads CASSSRGGQGISEAFF. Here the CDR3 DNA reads TGTGCCAGCAGCTCAAGGGGGGGACAGGGTATTTCTGAAGCTTTCTTT.

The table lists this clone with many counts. The CDR3 nucleotides are TGCAGCGTAGATGGGCGGGGGACCTCCTACAATGAGCAGTTCTTC. Protein sequence: CSVDGRGTSYNEQFF. The V gene is TRBV29-1, the J gene TRBJ2-1, with 7 nucleotides matching TRBD2. This CDR3 spans 15 amino acids. Trimming cost V 6 bases and J 0 bases; bases outside gene matches: 8. Looked up from germline, CDR1 is SQVTM and CDR2 is ANQGSEA.

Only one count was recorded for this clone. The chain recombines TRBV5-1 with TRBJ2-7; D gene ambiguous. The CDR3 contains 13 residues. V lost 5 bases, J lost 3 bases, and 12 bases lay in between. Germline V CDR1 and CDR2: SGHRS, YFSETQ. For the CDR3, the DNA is TGCGCCAGCAGGAGGCAATCCGACTACGAGCAGTACTTC. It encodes CASRRQSDYEQYF.

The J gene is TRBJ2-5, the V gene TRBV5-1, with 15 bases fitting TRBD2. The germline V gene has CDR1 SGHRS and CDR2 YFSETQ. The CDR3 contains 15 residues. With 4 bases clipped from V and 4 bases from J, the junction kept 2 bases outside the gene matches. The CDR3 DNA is TGCGCCAGCAGCGGACTAGCGGGGGGGCCAGAGACCCAGTACTTC. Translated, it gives CASSGLAGGPETQYF.

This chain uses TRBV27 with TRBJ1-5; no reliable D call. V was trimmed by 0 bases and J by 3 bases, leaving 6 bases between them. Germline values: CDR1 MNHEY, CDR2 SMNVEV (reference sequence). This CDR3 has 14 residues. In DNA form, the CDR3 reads TGTGCCAGCAGTTTATCGCGGGTCAATCAGCCCCAGCATTTT. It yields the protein CASSLSRVNQPQHF.

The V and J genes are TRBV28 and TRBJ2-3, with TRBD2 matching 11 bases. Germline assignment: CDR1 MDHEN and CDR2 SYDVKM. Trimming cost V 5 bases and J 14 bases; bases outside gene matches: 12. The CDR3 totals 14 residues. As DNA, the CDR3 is TGTGCCAGCAGTAAACCCACAGTAGCGGGGGGGCTGTATTTT. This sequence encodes CASSKPTVAGGLYF.

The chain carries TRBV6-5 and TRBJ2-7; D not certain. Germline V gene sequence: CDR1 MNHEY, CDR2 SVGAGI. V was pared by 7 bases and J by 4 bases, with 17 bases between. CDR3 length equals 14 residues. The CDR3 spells CASKPRSQKYEQYF. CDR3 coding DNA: TGTGCCAGCAAACCGAGGTCCCAGAAGTACGAGCAGTACTTC.

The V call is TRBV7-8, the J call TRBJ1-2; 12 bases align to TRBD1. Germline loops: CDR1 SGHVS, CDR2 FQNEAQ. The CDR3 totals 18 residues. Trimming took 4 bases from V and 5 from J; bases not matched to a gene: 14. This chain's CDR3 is CASSSTGTGGLDWYGYTF. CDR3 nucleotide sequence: TGTGCCAGCAGCTCGACTGGGACAGGGGGCTTGGACTGGTATGGCTACACCTTC. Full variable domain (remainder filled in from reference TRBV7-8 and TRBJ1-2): GAGVSQSPRYKVAKRGQDVALRCDPISGHVSLFWYQQALGQGPEFLTYFQNEAQLDKSGLPSDRFFAERPEGSVSTLKIQRTQQEDSAVYLCASSSTGTGGLDWYGYTFGSGTRLTVV.

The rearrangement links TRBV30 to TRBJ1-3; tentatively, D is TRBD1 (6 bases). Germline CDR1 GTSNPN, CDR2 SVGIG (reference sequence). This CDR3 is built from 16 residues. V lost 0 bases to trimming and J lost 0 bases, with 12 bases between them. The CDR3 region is CAWSVWGLNSGNTIYF. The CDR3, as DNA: TGTGCCTGGAGTGTATGGGGGCTGAACTCTGGAAACACCATATATTTT.

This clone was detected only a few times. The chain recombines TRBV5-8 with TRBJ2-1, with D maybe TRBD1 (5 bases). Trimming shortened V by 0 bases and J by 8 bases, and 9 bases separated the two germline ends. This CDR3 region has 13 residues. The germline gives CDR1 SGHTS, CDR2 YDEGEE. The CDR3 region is CASSLVQGYEQFF. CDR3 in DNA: TGTGCCAGCAGCTTGGTCCAGGGCTATGAGCAGTTCTTC.

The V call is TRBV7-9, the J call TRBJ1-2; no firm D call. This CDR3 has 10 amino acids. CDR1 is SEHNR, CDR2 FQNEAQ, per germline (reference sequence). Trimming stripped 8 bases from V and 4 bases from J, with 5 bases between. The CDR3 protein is CASGLYGYTF. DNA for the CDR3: TGTGCCAGCGGCCTCTATGGCTACACCTTC.

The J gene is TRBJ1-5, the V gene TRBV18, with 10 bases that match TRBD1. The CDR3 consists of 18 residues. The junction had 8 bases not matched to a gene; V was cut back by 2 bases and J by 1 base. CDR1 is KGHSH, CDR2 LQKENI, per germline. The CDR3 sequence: CASSPFRDRGSSNQPQHF. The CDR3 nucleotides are TGTGCCAGCTCACCATTCCGGGACAGGGGATCAAGCAATCAGCCCCAGCATTTT.

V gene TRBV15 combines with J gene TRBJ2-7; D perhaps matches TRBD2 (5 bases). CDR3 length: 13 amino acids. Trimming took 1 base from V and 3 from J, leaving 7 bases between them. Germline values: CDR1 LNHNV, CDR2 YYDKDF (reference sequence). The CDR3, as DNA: TGTGCCACCAGCAGAGTGGGAGACTACGAGCAGTACTTC. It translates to CATSRVGDYEQYF.

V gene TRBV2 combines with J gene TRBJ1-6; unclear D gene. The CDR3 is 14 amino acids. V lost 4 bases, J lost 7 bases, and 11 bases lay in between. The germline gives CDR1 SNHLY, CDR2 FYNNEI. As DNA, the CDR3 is TGTGCCAGCAGTGTTCGGGGTGAAAATTCACCCCTCCACTTT. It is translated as CASSVRGENSPLHF.

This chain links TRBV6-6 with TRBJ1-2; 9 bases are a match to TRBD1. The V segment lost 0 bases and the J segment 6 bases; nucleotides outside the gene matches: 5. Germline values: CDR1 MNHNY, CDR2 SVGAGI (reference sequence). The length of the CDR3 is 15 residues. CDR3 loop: CASSYSTGGIDGYTF. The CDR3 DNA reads TGTGCCAGCAGTTACTCCACAGGGGGCATCGATGGCTACACCTTC.

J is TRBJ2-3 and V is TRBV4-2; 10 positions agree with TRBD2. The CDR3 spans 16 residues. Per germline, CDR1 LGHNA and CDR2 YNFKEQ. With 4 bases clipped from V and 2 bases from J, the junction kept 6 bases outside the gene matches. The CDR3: CASSPQRGGSTDTQYF. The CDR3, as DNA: TGTGCCAGCAGCCCACAGCGGGGGGGCTCCACAGATACGCAGTATTTT.

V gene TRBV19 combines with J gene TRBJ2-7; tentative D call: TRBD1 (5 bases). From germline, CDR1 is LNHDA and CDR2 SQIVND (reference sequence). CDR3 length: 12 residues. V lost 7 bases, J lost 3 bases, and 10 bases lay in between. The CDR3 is CASKGVNYEQYF. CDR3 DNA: TGTGCCAGTAAAGGGGTGAACTACGAGCAGTACTTC.

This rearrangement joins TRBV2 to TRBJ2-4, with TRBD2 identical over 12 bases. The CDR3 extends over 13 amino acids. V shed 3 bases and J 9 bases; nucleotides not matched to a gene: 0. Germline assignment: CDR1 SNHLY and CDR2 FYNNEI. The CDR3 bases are TGTGCCAGCAGTGAGACTAGCGGGGGCATTCAGTACTTC. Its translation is CASSETSGGIQYF.

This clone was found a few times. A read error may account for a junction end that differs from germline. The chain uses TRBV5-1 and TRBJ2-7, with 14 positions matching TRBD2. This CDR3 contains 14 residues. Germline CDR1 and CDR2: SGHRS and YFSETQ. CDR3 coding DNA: TGCGCCAGCAGCTCAGATCCCGGGACTAGCGGGGGACGCTTC. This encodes CASSSDPGTSGGRF. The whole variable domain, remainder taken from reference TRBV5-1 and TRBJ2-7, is KAGVTQTPRYLIKTRGQQVTLSCSPISGHRSVSWYQQTPGQGLQFLFEYFSETQRNKGNFPGRFSGRQFSNSRSEMNVSTLELGDSALYLCASSSDPGTSGGRFGPGTRLTVT.

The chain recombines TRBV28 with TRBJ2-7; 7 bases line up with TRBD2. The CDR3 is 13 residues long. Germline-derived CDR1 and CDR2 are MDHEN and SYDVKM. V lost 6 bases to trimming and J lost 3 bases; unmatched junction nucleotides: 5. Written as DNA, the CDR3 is TGTGCCAGCAGCCCTGCGGGGGACTACGAGCAGTACTTC. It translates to CASSPAGDYEQYF.

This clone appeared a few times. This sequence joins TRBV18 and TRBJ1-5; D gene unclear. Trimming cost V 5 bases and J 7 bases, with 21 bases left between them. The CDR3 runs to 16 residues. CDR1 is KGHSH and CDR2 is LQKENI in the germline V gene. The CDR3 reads CASSADLVGSGQPQHF. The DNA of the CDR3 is TGTGCCAGCTCAGCAGACCTCGTAGGGTCGGGGCAGCCCCAGCATTTT.

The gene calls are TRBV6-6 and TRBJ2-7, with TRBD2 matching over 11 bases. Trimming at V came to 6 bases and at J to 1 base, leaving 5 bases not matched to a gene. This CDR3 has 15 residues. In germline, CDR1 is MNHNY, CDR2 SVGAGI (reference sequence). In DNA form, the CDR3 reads TGTGCCAGCAGGGCGACTAGCGGGGTTTCCTACGAGCAGTACTTC. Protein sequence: CASRATSGVSYEQYF.

The CDR3 region has the DNA TGCGCCAGCAGCTTGGAACAGGGGAATAATTCACCCCTCCACTTT. Translating gives CASSLEQGNNSPLHF. This sequence joins TRBV5-1 and TRBJ1-6, with 7 bases lining up with TRBD1. V lost 0 bases and J lost 5; bases outside the gene matches: 2. This CDR3 is built from 15 residues. From germline, CDR1 is SGHRS and CDR2 YFSETQ.